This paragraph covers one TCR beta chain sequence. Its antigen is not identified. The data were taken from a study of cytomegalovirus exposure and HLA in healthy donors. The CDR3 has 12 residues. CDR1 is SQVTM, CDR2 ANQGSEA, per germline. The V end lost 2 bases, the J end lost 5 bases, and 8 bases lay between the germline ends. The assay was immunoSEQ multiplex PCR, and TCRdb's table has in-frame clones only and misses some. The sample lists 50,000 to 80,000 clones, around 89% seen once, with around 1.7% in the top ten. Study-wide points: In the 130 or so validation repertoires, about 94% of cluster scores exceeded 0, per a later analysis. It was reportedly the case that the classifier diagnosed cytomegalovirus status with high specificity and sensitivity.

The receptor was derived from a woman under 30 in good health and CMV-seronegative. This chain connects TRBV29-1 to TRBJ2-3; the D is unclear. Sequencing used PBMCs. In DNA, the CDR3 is TGCAGCGTTGAAATGCCGGGAGATACGCAGTATTTT. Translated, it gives CSVEMPGDTQYF.